This T cell receptor (beta chain) is from a study of PD-1 blockade in classical Hodgkin lymphoma (dated by TCRdb to the early 2020s). In the study overall: Nivolumab dosing was 3 mg/kg intravenously every 2 weeks, continuing until either disease progression or unacceptable toxicity. To define a peripheral blood immune signature of response to PD-1 blockade in classical Hodgkin lymphoma, the study combined TCR beta sequencing with CyTOF.

The paper's findings and limits, for the study overall: Among trial patients, those achieving complete response had baseline diversity similar to that of newly diagnosed patients, while diversity was significantly lower in partial responders and progressors. The study was restricted to a single clinical trial cohort, and the causes of repertoire differences, possibly disease activity or prior therapy, were left undefined. Lower diversity was observed in patients in whom nivolumab was started less than 1 year after ASCT, and these patients were excluded from later analyses so that confounding by immune reconstitution would be avoided. Baseline TCR diversity was reported as lower in newly diagnosed patients than in healthy donors, and lower still in relapsed/refractory patients. By C4D1, a significant rise was seen in CD4+ TCR diversity but not in CD8+ TCR diversity (p=0.0027 vs p=0.16), and the rise was most apparent among complete responders (p=0.02).

The CDR3, cysteine through phenylalanine, is 16 amino acids long. CDR3 DNA is the only sequence kept; it has 48 bases, read in frame from the first base. Ends trimmed: V by 10 bases, J by 0 bases; bases unmatched to a gene: 12. The germline V gene (reference sequence) gives CDR1 as LNHDA and CDR2 as SQIVND. Concerning this clone itself: The target of this receptor is not known. Per-nucleotide qualities are absent, and no much larger clonotype sits a single base away.

The Qiagen DNeasy kit was used to extract genomic DNA from unsorted PBMCs and from the negatively selected CD4+ and CD8+ fractions. Using primers that anneal to V and J segments, immunoSEQ multiplex PCR amplified the TCR beta CDR3 regions. A synthetic immune receptor repertoire was used to minimize amplification bias, and any residual bias was removed computationally once sequencing was done. On the authors' methods: Custom Python scripts were used to quantify repertoire diversity as the Shannon entropy index. Unsorted, CD4+ and CD8+ repertoires were examined separately, except in combined analyses, for which CD4+ and CD8+ sequences were merged in silico. A clone was considered expanded if an increase in frequency of at least 2-fold after treatment relative to C1D1 was found, and a pseudocount of 0.5 was applied to clones undetected at baseline. Singleton clones were defined as clones with 0 or 1 copy at C1D1, and non-singleton clones were defined as clones with 2 or more copies. Clones expanded in unsorted samples were annotated as CD4+, CD8+ or unknown by matching protein sequences in sorted samples from the same patient. Wilcoxon tests on paired samples were used to test diversity changes from C1D1 to C4D1. Sourced from immuneACCESS, this table was stored by TCRdb with only in-frame sequences that have V and J called. A share of the clones is absent; for the studies checked, an unresolved V gene accounts for under half, and the remainder has no known explanation. D and trimming come from the DNA, and the V and J calls and clone size come from that table. The sample includes 45,000 to 60,000 clones, with about 85% observed a single time. The leading ten clones occupy roughly 15% of the sample.

The label giving this sample's time point can be read as: cycle 1 day 1 (C1D1), immediately before nivolumab initiation. All trial patients had relapsed after autologous stem cell transplantation, with cohorts A, B and C differing in prior brentuximab vedotin exposure. A total of under 70 patients with relapsed/refractory classical Hodgkin lymphoma made up the trial cohort, and each patient's best overall response was complete response, partial response or progressive disease. Trial patients were treated with single-agent nivolumab in the multi-cohort phase II CheckMate 205 trial. An independent review committee assessed best overall response by applying the 2007 International Working Group response criteria. Trial PBMCs were collected immediately before nivolumab initiation (C1D1) and during therapy at cycle 2 day 1 and cycle 4 day 1. Peripheral blood was collected in 8 mL Vacutainer Cell Preparation Tubes, from which PBMCs were isolated by centrifugation and then cryopreserved.

The receptor was derived from a human donor with classical Hodgkin lymphoma. Recombination connected TRBV19 to TRBJ1-1, with 9 junctional bases fitting TRBD1. This sample comprised peripheral blood mononuclear cells (PBMCs), obtained at baseline. The DNA is TGTGCCACACGCCTCCGACAGGGGGTCTTGAACACTGAAGCTTTCTTT. It translates to CATRLRQGVLNTEAFF.